The rows below give T cell receptor beta chains drawn from one sample of a study of molecular identifiers for immune sequencing clone quantification. MiXCR, run by TCRdb on the PCR reads, gives a single entry per CDR3 protein. The table has 250,000 to 400,000 distinct CDR3 sequences, about 21% seen once. Input material: naive CD8+ T cells from blood, with Jurkat cell RNA spiked in. These receptors were collected from a human donor in good health. Some libraries in this study had Jurkat cell RNA spiked in. Each CDR3 is given with its conserved first and last residue. The D gene is left open where the match is weak. Clone size is stated in some rows and not others, as once, few, many or a class when expanded.

d_gene	abundance	v_gene	j_gene	CDR3aa	CDR3nt
-	many	TRBV20-1	TRBJ2-7	CSARVIYEQYF	TGCAGTGCTAGAGTAATATACGAGCAGTACTTC
-	few	TRBV28	TRBJ1-1	CALSRLAGNTEAFF	TGTGCCCTATCTAGGTTGGCCGGGAACACTGAAGCTTTCTTT
-	many	TRBV20-1	TRBJ2-3	CSARDADWMSTDTQYF	TGCAGTGCTAGAGATGCCGACTGGATGAGCACAGATACGCAGTATTTT
-	many	TRBV6-6	TRBJ2-5	CASSTRAQQETQYF	TGTGCCAGCAGTACCCGGGCCCAACAAGAGACCCAGTACTTC
-	many	TRBV29-1	TRBJ2-1	CSVEGLPAANEQFF	TGCAGCGTTGAAGGATTACCAGCGGCCAATGAGCAGTTCTTC
TRBD1	many	TRBV5-4	TRBJ1-1	CASSLGDSYTEAFF	TGTGCCAGCAGCTTGGGGGACAGTTACACTGAAGCTTTCTTT
-	many	TRBV13	TRBJ1-5	CASSSGQNNQPQHF	TGTGCCAGCAGCTCCGGACAGAACAATCAGCCCCAGCATTTT
TRBD2	many	TRBV13	TRBJ2-7	CASSFRREGYEQYF	TGTGCCAGCAGCTTCAGGCGGGAGGGTTACGAGCAGTACTTC
TRBD1	many	TRBV7-6	TRBJ2-3	CASSYAGGGTDTQYF	TGTGCCAGCAGTTACGCAGGGGGCGGAACAGATACGCAGTATTTT
-	many	TRBV10-3	TRBJ2-2	CAISDNSGELFF	TGTGCCATCAGTGACAATTCCGGGGAGCTGTTTTTT
-	-	TRBV30	TRBJ1-5	CARSVRQNDNQPQHF	TGTGCCCGGAGTGTACGACAGAATGACAATCAGCCCCAGCATTTT
TRBD2	-	TRBV24-1	TRBJ2-3	CAASDLSSGKTDTQYF	TGTGCCGCCAGTGATTTGTCTAGCGGGAAGACAGATACGCAGTATTTT
-	few	TRBV11-2	TRBJ2-7	CASSRRDPYEQYF	TGTGCCAGCAGCCGAAGGGATCCCTACGAGCAGTACTTC
TRBD1	many	TRBV5-1	TRBJ1-1	CASSLDRGQTEAFF	TGCGCCAGCAGCTTGGACAGGGGGCAAACTGAAGCTTTCTTT
-	many	TRBV28	TRBJ1-5	CASSFETLNSNQPQHF	TGTGCCAGCAGTTTTGAGACGCTTAATAGCAATCAGCCCCAGCATTTT
-	-	TRBV27	TRBJ2-6	CASKAGANVLTF	TGTGCCAGCAAAGCTGGGGCCAACGTCCTGACTTTC
-	many	TRBV6-6	TRBJ1-5	CASRFSIQGSDQPQHF	TGTGCCAGCAGATTCTCCATCCAGGGTTCGGATCAGCCCCAGCATTTT
-	many	TRBV4-3	TRBJ2-1	CASSQDISGYYYYNEQFF	TGCGCCAGCAGCCAAGATATCTCAGGGTACTACTACTACAATGAGCAGTTCTTC
-	many	TRBV6-5	TRBJ2-7	CASSYSSSPYYEQYF	TGTGCCAGCAGTTACTCTTCGTCTCCTTACTACGAGCAGTACTTC
-	many	TRBV5-6	TRBJ1-1	CATSPQPGPRPYTEAFF	TGTGCCACCTCCCCCCAGCCGGGACCGAGACCTTACACTGAAGCTTTCTTT
-	many	TRBV11-2	TRBJ1-2	CASSGNYGYTF	TGTGCCAGCAGCGGTAACTATGGCTACACCTTC
TRBD2	many	TRBV27	TRBJ2-3	CASSSRLAETQYF	TGTGCCAGCAGTTCGCGACTAGCTGAGACGCAGTATTTT
TRBD2	many	TRBV2	TRBJ2-7	CASSGRGGQWYEQYF	TGTGCCAGCAGTGGGCGGGGGGGCCAATGGTACGAGCAGTACTTC
TRBD2	many	TRBV5-5	TRBJ2-7	CASSPGLAADSYEQYF	TGTGCCAGCAGCCCGGGACTAGCGGCGGACTCCTACGAGCAGTACTTC
-	once	TRBV25-1	TRBJ2-5	CACSPTGQETQYF	TGTGCCTGCAGCCCCACCGGACAAGAGACCCAGTACTTC
-	many	TRBV11-2	TRBJ2-3	CASTTWSDNTQYF	TGTGCCAGCACCACATGGAGCGATAATACGCAGTATTTT
-	few	TRBV3-1	TRBJ2-3	CASSQRGDTQYF	TGTGCCAGCAGCCAAAGGGGGGATACGCAGTATTTT
-	many	TRBV12-3/TRBV12-4	TRBJ1-5	CASRSEEGLGQPQHF	TGTGCCAGCAGGTCAGAGGAGGGTCTAGGTCAGCCCCAGCATTTT
-	few	TRBV19	TRBJ2-7	CASSIGRLGEQYF	TGTGCCAGTAGTATTGGCCGTTTGGGGGAGCAGTACTTC
-	many	TRBV2	TRBJ2-5	CASSEDLGSFQETQYF	TGTGCCAGCAGTGAAGATCTCGGGAGTTTCCAAGAGACCCAGTACTTC
-	-	TRBV11-2	TRBJ2-2	CASSWSQGSGGELFF	TGTGCCAGCAGCTGGTCCCAGGGTTCCGGCGGGGAGCTGTTTTTT
TRBD1	many	TRBV20-1	TRBJ2-7	CSPRLPTGGPYEQYF	TGCAGTCCCCGTTTGCCGACAGGGGGCCCCTACGAGCAGTACTTC
-	many	TRBV24-1	TRBJ2-1	CATSDDSIASRPSYNEQFF	TGTGCCACCAGTGACGACAGCATAGCTTCAAGACCCTCCTACAATGAGCAGTTCTTC
-	-	TRBV27	TRBJ1-5	CASSLLGVGQPQHF	TGTGCCAGCAGCCTATTGGGGGTAGGGCAGCCCCAGCATTTT
TRBD2	many	TRBV7-9	TRBJ2-4	CASSPFGGGPKNIQYF	TGTGCCAGCAGTCCCTTTGGGGGAGGGCCCAAAAACATTCAGTACTTC
-	many	TRBV7-9	TRBJ1-3	CASSSSPSGAGNTIYF	TGTGCCAGCAGCTCCAGCCCCTCCGGGGCTGGAAACACCATATATTTT
-	many	TRBV9	TRBJ1-4	CASSDQAEVATNEKLFF	TGTGCCAGCAGCGACCAGGCGGAGGTCGCAACTAATGAAAAACTGTTTTTT
-	many	TRBV9	TRBJ2-2	CASSVGKDHANTGELFF	TGTGCCAGCAGCGTTGGGAAAGATCACGCGAACACCGGGGAGCTGTTTTTT
TRBD2	many	TRBV28	TRBJ2-1	CASSPARGLQDNEQFF	TGTGCCAGCAGCCCGGCTCGGGGACTACAAGACAATGAGCAGTTCTTC
TRBD1	many	TRBV4-1	TRBJ2-6	CASSQTGGRLSGANVLTF	TGCGCCAGCAGCCAAACAGGGGGTAGGCTCTCTGGGGCCAACGTCCTGACTTTC
TRBD2	-	TRBV27	TRBJ2-7	CASRGASGSYEQYF	TGTGCCAGCCGAGGGGCTAGCGGTAGCTACGAGCAGTACTTC
-	-	TRBV12-3/TRBV12-4	TRBJ2-7	CASSYSYSHSTNF	TGTGCCAGCAGCTATTCGTATTCCCACTCAACGAACTTC
-	many	TRBV13	TRBJ2-5	CASSRLTGYLQETQYF	TGTGCCAGCAGCCGGCTGACAGGCTATCTCCAAGAGACCCAGTACTTC
-	many	TRBV19	TRBJ2-1	CASSPLDGDNEQFF	TGTGCCAGTAGTCCCCTGGACGGAGACAATGAGCAGTTCTTC
-	many	TRBV7-2	TRBJ2-3	CASTSQGGDTQYF	TGTGCCAGCACCAGTCAGGGTGGAGATACGCAGTATTTT
-	many	TRBV6-6	TRBJ1-1	CASSYITTEAFF	TGTGCCAGCAGTTACATAACGACCGAAGCTTTCTTT
TRBD1	few	TRBV28	TRBJ2-3	CASSLWGRGSAQYF	TGTGCCAGCAGTTTATGGGGCAGGGGGTCTGCGCAGTATTTT
-	-	TRBV27	TRBJ2-5	CASSFKGTTETQYF	TGTGCCAGCAGTTTCAAGGGAACCACAGAGACCCAGTACTTC
TRBD1	few	TRBV6-2/TRBV6-3	TRBJ2-7	CASSYGDRGPYEQYF	TGTGCCAGCAGTTACGGGGACAGGGGCCCCTACGAGCAGTACTTC
-	many	TRBV4-1	TRBJ2-5	CASSPGLIEETQYF	TGCGCCAGCAGCCCCGGACTAATAGAAGAGACCCAGTACTTC
-	few	TRBV7-9	TRBJ2-3	CAGSLTATDTQYF	TGTGCCGGCAGCTTAACCGCCACAGATACGCAGTATTTT
TRBD2	many	TRBV20-1	TRBJ2-7	CSATGTSGTYEQYF	TGCAGTGCCACCGGGACTAGCGGAACCTACGAGCAGTACTTC
-	many	TRBV7-9	TRBJ2-7	CASSLAPAFEQYF	TGTGCCAGCAGCTTAGCTCCAGCATTCGAGCAGTACTTC
-	many	TRBV14	TRBJ1-2	CASSQELPGLTGSDGYTF	TGTGCCAGCAGCCAAGAACTCCCGGGGCTTACAGGGAGCGATGGCTACACCTTC